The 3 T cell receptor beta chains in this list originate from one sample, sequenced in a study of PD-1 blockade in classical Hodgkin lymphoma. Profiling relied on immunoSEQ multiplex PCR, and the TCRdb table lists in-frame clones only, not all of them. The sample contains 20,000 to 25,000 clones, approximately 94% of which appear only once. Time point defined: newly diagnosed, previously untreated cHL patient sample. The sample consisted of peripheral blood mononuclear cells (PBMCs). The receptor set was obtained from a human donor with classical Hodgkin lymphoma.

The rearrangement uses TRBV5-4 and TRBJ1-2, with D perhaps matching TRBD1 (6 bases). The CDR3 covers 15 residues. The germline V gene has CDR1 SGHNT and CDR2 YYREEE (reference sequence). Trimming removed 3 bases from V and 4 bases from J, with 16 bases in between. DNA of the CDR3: TGTGCCAGCAGCTCCTCCGGGGGGCCCATCTATGGCTACACCTTC. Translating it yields CASSSSGGPIYGYTF.

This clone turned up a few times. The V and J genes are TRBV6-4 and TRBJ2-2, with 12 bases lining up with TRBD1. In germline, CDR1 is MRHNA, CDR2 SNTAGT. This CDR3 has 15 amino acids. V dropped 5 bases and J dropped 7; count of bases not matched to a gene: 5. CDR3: CASSPGQGAIGELFF. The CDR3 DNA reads TGTGCCAGCAGTCCGGGACAGGGGGCGATCGGGGAGCTGTTTTTT.

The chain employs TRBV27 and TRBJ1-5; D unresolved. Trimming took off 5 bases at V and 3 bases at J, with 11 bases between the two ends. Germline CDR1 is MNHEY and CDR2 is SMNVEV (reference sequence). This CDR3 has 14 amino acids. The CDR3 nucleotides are TGTGCCAGCAGTCCCAGAGGCCCCAATCAGCCCCAGCATTTT. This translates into CASSPRGPNQPQHF.